One and the same sample provided the 17 T cell receptor beta chains below, sequenced in a study of blood T cells in healthy people across ages. A second PCR of 7 to 11 cycles used a sample-barcoded 5' primer and a J-beta primer mix. TCRdb ran MiXCR on the 5' RACE reads and lists one entry per CDR3 protein. The sample contains about 1.4 million distinct CDR3 sequences, roughly 64% of which appear only once. The sequenced material came from blood. The receptors were gathered from a man aged 18 to 29 in good health.

The genes are TRBV4-1 and TRBJ2-7; 7 bases fit TRBD1. After removal of 0 bases from V and 2 bases from J, the junction contained 7 bases not matched to a gene. Germline assignment: CDR1 MGHRA and CDR2 YSYEKL. The CDR3 is 16 residues long. Here the CDR3 DNA reads TGCGCCAGCAGCCAAGACCTGGGACAGCAAACCTACGAGCAGTACTTC. Residues: CASSQDLGQQTYEQYF.

The V and J genes are TRBV20-1 and TRBJ1-2; D not resolved. The CDR3 runs 13 residues. Deletions cut 0 bases from V and 2 bases from J, with 7 bases between. Germline V gives CDR1 DFQATT, CDR2 SNEGSKA (reference sequence). DNA for the CDR3: TGCAGTGCTAGAGACAGGTTGAACTATGGCTACACCTTC. Its translation: CSARDRLNYGYTF.

The J gene is TRBJ2-7, the V gene TRBV20-1; a weak D match, TRBD1 (6 bases). The CDR3 loop spans 13 amino acids. V lost 5 bases and J 0 bases, leaving 11 bases between the germline ends. Looked up from germline, CDR1 is DFQATT and CDR2 is SNEGSKA (reference sequence). DNA of the CDR3: TGCAGTGCTGGGGACACCCTCTCCTACGAGCAGTACTTC. Translation gives CSAGDTLSYEQYF.

The chain combines TRBV7-2 with TRBJ2-7; D may match TRBD1 or TRBD2 (6 bases each). Per the germline V gene, CDR1 is SGHTA and CDR2 is FQGNSA. CDR3 size: 17 residues. Trimming removed 2 bases at V and 0 bases at J, with 17 bases between. The chain's CDR3 is CASSLSLGGTGSYEQYF. Written as DNA, the CDR3 is TGTGCCAGCAGCTTAAGTTTAGGGGGGACGGGCTCCTACGAGCAGTACTTC.

The chain employs TRBV20-1 and TRBJ2-5; 8 positions agree with TRBD1. The V and J ends lost 5 bases and 2 bases, in that order; junction bases with no gene match: 4. Germline V gene sequence: CDR1 DFQATT, CDR2 SNEGSKA (reference sequence). This CDR3 is 13 amino acids long. The CDR3 is CSASQGAQETQYF. CDR3 DNA: TGCAGTGCTTCGCAGGGGGCTCAAGAGACCCAGTACTTC.

This chain joins TRBV27 and TRBJ2-2; D unclear. Germline V gives CDR1 MNHEY, CDR2 SMNVEV (reference sequence). This CDR3 comprises 14 residues. V was cut by 4 bases and J by 6 bases, with 12 bases left in between. As DNA, the CDR3 is TGTGCCAGCAGTTCGGTGGATATACCCGGGGAGCTGTTTTTT. Translated, it gives CASSSVDIPGELFF.

Comments on this clonotype: One end of the junction is discordant with germline, which a read error may explain. This sequence joins TRBV4-3 and TRBJ2-1; TRBD2 matches 12 bases. The CDR3 loop spans 18 amino acids. Germline V gives CDR1 LGHNA, CDR2 YSLEER. The CDR3 coding sequence is TGCGCCAGCAGTCAAGGGCTAGCGGGGGGGCCTCGCTACAATGAGCAGTTCTTC. This codes for CASSQGLAGGPRYNEQFF.

This clonotype was counted between two and nine times. The chain employs TRBV11-2 and TRBJ2-7, with D perhaps TRBD2 (5 bases). Trimming took 4 bases from V and 3 from J, leaving 10 bases between them. The CDR3 covers 13 residues. Germline V gene data show CDR1 as SGHAT and CDR2 as FQNNGV. The CDR3 loop is CASSSPRDYEQYF. The CDR3 nucleotides are TGTGCCAGCAGCTCCCCCCGGGACTACGAGCAGTACTTC.

The chain links TRBV7-2 to TRBJ2-7; no clear D gene. The CDR3 runs 15 residues. The V end was cut by 5 bases, the J end by 2 bases, with 16 bases between. From germline, CDR1 is SGHTA and CDR2 FQGNSA. The CDR3 spells CASSRSVRVTYEQYF. Here the CDR3 DNA reads TGTGCCAGCAGCCGTTCGGTAAGGGTTACCTACGAGCAGTACTTC.

This clonotype was counted only a few times. The chain has TRBV7-9 and TRBJ2-5; TRBD1 might be the D (5 bases). This CDR3 region has 14 residues. In germline, CDR1 is SEHNR, CDR2 FQNEAQ (reference sequence). V gave up 5 bases and J gave up 2 bases, with 12 bases separating them. CDR3 bases: TGTGCCAGCAGCCCCACGGACACACAAGAGACCCAGTACTTC. This encodes CASSPTDTQETQYF.

The chain joins TRBV7-8 to TRBJ2-3; D assignment may be TRBD1 or TRBD2 (5 bases each). The CDR3 is 14 residues long. V dropped 5 bases and J dropped 4 bases, with 13 bases sitting between them. Germline V gene lookup returns CDR1 SGHVS and CDR2 FQNEAQ. CDR3 DNA sequence: TGTGCCAGCAGCCCGGGACGTCAACCAGATACGCAGTATTTT. Translating gives CASSPGRQPDTQYF.

This clonotype was seen a single time. V gene TRBV2 combines with J gene TRBJ2-5, with 10 bases that match TRBD1. The CDR3 runs 15 residues. CDR1 is SNHLY and CDR2 is FYNNEI in the germline V gene. The V and J ends lost 9 bases and 3 bases, in that order; junction bases with no gene match: 10. CDR3 amino acids: CARTGTGVSKETQYF. CDR3 nucleotide sequence: TGTGCCAGAACCGGGACAGGGGTATCGAAAGAGACCCAGTACTTC. Using reference TRBV2 and TRBJ2-5 for the parts outside the CDR3, the full variable domain is EPEVTQTPSHQVTQMGQEVILRCVPISNHLYFYWYRQILGQKVEFLVSFYNNEISEKSEIFDDQFSVERPDGSNFTLKIRSTKLEDSAMYFCARTGTGVSKETQYFGPGTRLLVL.

This clonotype was observed a handful of times. The genes are TRBV20-1 and TRBJ2-5; 8 bases are a match to TRBD2. Per germline, CDR1 DFQATT and CDR2 SNEGSKA (reference sequence). This CDR3 is built from 15 residues. V lost 3 bases to trimming and J lost 5 bases; unmatched junction nucleotides: 11. CDR3 nucleotide sequence: TGCAGTGCTAGCGTTAACGGGGGGGCCGCGGAGACCCAGTACTTC. Its translation is CSASVNGGAAETQYF.

This clonotype has a count of ten or more. This sequence joins TRBV7-9 and TRBJ1-5; the D is unclear. The CDR3 length is 14 residues. V was shortened by 0 bases and J by 1 base, with 4 bases between the two germline ends. CDR1 is SEHNR and CDR2 is FQNEAQ in the germline V gene (reference sequence). The CDR3 region is CASSLAGSNQPQHF. In DNA, the CDR3 is TGTGCCAGCAGCTTAGCGGGGAGCAATCAGCCCCAGCATTTT. Complete variable domain (other parts from reference TRBV7-9 and TRBJ1-5): DTGVSQNPRHKITKRGQNVTFRCDPISEHNRLYWYRQTLGQGPEFLTYFQNEAQLEKSRLLSDRFSAERPKGSFSTLEIQRTEQGDSAMYLCASSLAGSNQPQHFGDGTRLSIL.

This chain uses TRBV20-1 with TRBJ2-4; 9 nucleotides align to TRBD2. The J call is in doubt because the DNA end fits TRBJ2-7 better. Germline CDR1 and CDR2: DFQATT and SNEGSKA (reference sequence). The CDR3 has 15 residues. The CDR3 nucleotides are TGCAGTGCGCTGCCGGTTAGCGGGAGTCTTCACGAGCAGTACTTC. It translates to CSALPVSGSLHEQYF.

V usage is TRBV7-8 and J usage is TRBJ2-4; the D gene is possibly TRBD1 (6 bases). Judging by the DNA end, TRBJ2-7 fits better; the J call may be wrong. This CDR3 has 14 amino acids. Germline V lookup: CDR1 SGHVS, CDR2 FQNEAQ. CDR3 DNA: TGTGCCAGCAGCTCAGGGACACTTAACTACGAGCAGTACTTC. This gives the protein CASSSGTLNYEQYF.

The V call is TRBV2, the J call TRBJ2-4; 11 bases are shared with TRBD1. The end of the DNA fits TRBJ2-7 better, so the J call may be wrong. CDR3 length equals 13 residues. Germline CDR1 is SNHLY and CDR2 is FYNNEI. CDR3 sequence: CASQGQGAGEQYF. The CDR3 DNA sequence: TGTGCCAGCCAAGGACAGGGGGCGGGCGAGCAGTACTTC.